These 7 T cell receptor beta chains share one sample of origin, sequenced in a study of blood T cell repertoires in COVID-19 (dated by TCRdb to 2020 to 2021). Library method: the immunoSEQ multiplex PCR assay. Drawn from immuneACCESS, this table holds only the in-frame rearrangements with V and J called that TCRdb kept. Clones are partly lost; checked studies trace under half to an unresolved V gene and leave the rest unexplained. The sample table records fewer than 140,000 clones; about 70% of these occur just once. About 1% of the sample is held by the ten biggest clonotypes. Sequenced material: peripheral blood. Receptors were obtained from a human donor with acute or convalescent COVID-19. The donor label of this sample is uncertain.

This chain uses TRBV6-6 with TRBJ1-2; 7 positions agree with TRBD1. The J segment lost 2 bases and the V segment lost 6 bases, leaving 3 bases of the junction unmatched. CDR3 length: 13 amino acids. Germline CDR1 MNHNY, CDR2 SVGAGI (reference sequence). The CDR3 sequence is CASSQGENYGYTF. DNA of the CDR3: TGTGCCAGCAGCCAGGGGGAGAACTATGGCTACACCTTC.

This clone has only a few counts. This chain links TRBV5-1 with TRBJ1-2; D unresolved. CDR3 length: 16 amino acids. Trimming removed 0 bases at V and 3 bases at J, with 15 bases between. Germline values: CDR1 SGHRS, CDR2 YFSETQ. The CDR3 nucleotides read TGCGCCAGCAGCTTGGCCGGGAGAAGAACTTACTATGGCTACACCTTC. Translated: CASSLAGRRTYYGYTF.

The gene calls are TRBV3-1 (or the pseudogene TRBV3-2) and TRBJ1-1, with 10 bases matching TRBD1. The CDR3 has 16 amino acids. Germline CDR1 is LGHDT and CDR2 is YNNKEL (reference sequence). Trimming at V came to 4 bases and at J to 5 bases, leaving 10 bases not matched to a gene. The CDR3 sequence: CASSPTGTGAWTEAFF. Here the CDR3 DNA reads TGTGCCAGCAGCCCAACCGGGACAGGGGCTTGGACTGAAGCTTTCTTT.

A single count supports this clone. The rearrangement joins TRBV30 to TRBJ1-3, with no clear D. CDR3 size: 12 residues. Deletions cut 2 bases from V and 4 bases from J, with 6 bases between. Germline values: CDR1 GTSNPN, CDR2 SVGIG (reference sequence). The CDR3 coding sequence is TGTGCCTGGAGTAACCGGGGAAACACCATATATTTT. This translates into CAWSNRGNTIYF.

The gene calls are TRBV10-3 and TRBJ1-1; D might be TRBD1 (6 bases). Germline V lookup: CDR1 ENHRY, CDR2 SYGVKD. The CDR3 is 14 residues long. Trimming took off 7 bases at V and 7 bases at J, with 19 bases between the two ends. The chain's CDR3 is CAIKPNRANLEAFF. The DNA for the CDR3 is TGTGCCATCAAGCCGAACAGGGCTAACCTTGAAGCTTTCTTT.

The rearrangement links TRBV28 to TRBJ2-2; D perhaps matches TRBD1 (6 bases). The CDR3 has 13 residues. The germline gives CDR1 MDHEN, CDR2 SYDVKM. V gave up 6 bases and J gave up 4 bases, with 9 bases separating them. CDR3 sequence (DNA): TGTGCCAGCAGGACAGGAGGCACCGGGGAGCTGTTTTTT. Amino acids: CASRTGGTGELFF.

The rearrangement uses TRBV6-6 and TRBJ2-4; maybe TRBD2 (5 bases). V gave up 5 bases and J gave up 2 bases, with 16 bases separating them. The CDR3 runs 16 residues. The germline CDR1 and CDR2 sequences are MNHNY and SVGAGI (reference sequence). In DNA, the CDR3 is TGTGCCAGCAGTCTGAGCGGCAACCGGCCCAAAAACATTCAGTACTTC. Translating it yields CASSLSGNRPKNIQYF.